One and the same sample provided the 18 T cell receptor beta chains below, sequenced in a study of cytomegalovirus exposure and HLA in healthy donors. The PCR ran on 60 Vbeta and 13 Jbeta primers. Produced via immunoSEQ multiplex PCR; TCRdb's table is partial and in-frame only. Of about 130,000 clones in the sample, 83% were seen once. Sequenced sample: PBMCs. These receptors were taken from a man between 18 and 29 years old in good health and CMV-seropositive.

This rearrangement joins TRBV11-1 to TRBJ2-1; D is perhaps TRBD2 (5 bases). Per the germline V gene, CDR1 is SGHAT and CDR2 is FQDESV (reference sequence). This CDR3 contains 15 residues. The V and J ends lost 2 bases and 6 bases respectively, with 14 bases between them. The CDR3 reads CASSLSLGGGNEQFF. CDR3 in DNA: TGTGCCAGCAGCTTATCACTAGGAGGCGGCAATGAGCAGTTCTTC. The full variable domain, with the rest looked up from reference TRBV11-1 and TRBJ2-1, is EAEVAQSPRYKITEKSQAVAFWCDPISGHATLYWYRQILGQGPELLVQFQDESVVDDSQLPKDRFSAERLKGVDSTLKIQPAELGDSAMYLCASSLSLGGGNEQFFGPGTRLTVL.

This clone was seen only once. V and J are TRBV19 and TRBJ2-7, with D possibly TRBD2 on 7 matching bases. The CDR3 extends over 15 amino acids. Trimming took 6 bases from V and 4 from J, leaving 19 bases between them. In germline, CDR1 is LNHDA, CDR2 SQIVND (reference sequence). This chain's CDR3 is CASSGGSKGEYEQYF. CDR3 nucleotide sequence: TGTGCCAGTAGCGGCGGGAGTAAGGGGGAATACGAGCAGTACTTC.

This chain joins TRBV6-4 and TRBJ2-3, with a possible D match to TRBD2 (5 bases). Per germline, CDR1 MRHNA and CDR2 SNTAGT. Trimming pared 8 bases from V and 3 bases from J, leaving 12 bases between. CDR3 length: 13 amino acids. The CDR3 spells CASAERETDTQYF. The CDR3 DNA is TGTGCCAGCGCTGAGAGGGAAACAGATACGCAGTATTTT.

The rearrangement joins TRBV2 to TRBJ1-5; D may be TRBD1 (5 bases). Trimming stripped 6 bases from V and 0 bases from J, with 12 bases between. CDR3 size: 15 residues. The germline gives CDR1 SNHLY, CDR2 FYNNEI. The chain's CDR3 is CASRVTETSNQPQHF. CDR3 in DNA: TGTGCCAGCAGGGTGACAGAGACTAGCAATCAGCCCCAGCATTTT.

The chain has TRBV6-5 and TRBJ1-5; D uncertain. The germline CDR1 and CDR2 sequences are MNHEY and SVGAGI. The CDR3 extends over 15 amino acids. The germline V and J ends were trimmed by 6 bases and 2 bases, with 14 bases remaining between them. CDR3 nucleotides: TGTGCCAGCAGCTCAAGCTATTCGGGCAATCAGCCCCAGCATTTT. Translated: CASSSSYSGNQPQHF.

V and J are TRBV7-8 and TRBJ1-1; D is possibly TRBD1 (6 bases). The CDR3 covers 15 residues. With 4 bases removed from V and 0 bases from J, the gap between germline ends came to 12 bases. From germline, CDR1 is SGHVS and CDR2 FQNEAQ. As DNA, the CDR3 is TGTGCCAGCAGCTCCGGTCAGGGGATGAACACTGAAGCTTTCTTT. It specifies CASSSGQGMNTEAFF.

J is TRBJ1-1 and V is TRBV4-1, with D uncertain. This CDR3 region has 15 residues. Deletions cut 2 bases from V and 3 bases from J, with 13 bases between. Germline CDR1 is MGHRA and CDR2 is YSYEKL. The CDR3 protein is CASSQTEGSDTEAFF. CDR3 nucleotide sequence: TGCGCCAGCAGCCAAACCGAGGGTAGCGACACTGAAGCTTTCTTT.

This clone turned up a few times. DNA for the CDR3: TGTGCCAGCAGTTCCCGACAGGGAGGCAAAAACATTCAGTACTTC. Its translation: CASSSRQGGKNIQYF. The V call is TRBV28, the J call TRBJ2-4, with TRBD1 as a possible D gene (7 bases). The CDR3 totals 15 residues. Germline CDR1 reads MDHEN; CDR2 reads SYDVKM. V lost 4 bases and J lost 3, with 13 bases in between.

The V call is TRBV11-1, the J call TRBJ1-1; D remains ambiguous. With 1 base removed from V and 5 bases from J, the gap between germline ends came to 14 bases. The CDR3 sequence is 15 residues long. Germline assignment: CDR1 SGHAT and CDR2 FQDESV (reference sequence). The CDR3, as DNA: TGTGCCAGCAGCTTAGACGACACCCCGGGGACTGAAGCTTTCTTT. Its protein is CASSLDDTPGTEAFF.

The J gene is TRBJ1-1, the V gene TRBV19; D not resolved. The V and J ends lost 1 base and 1 base respectively, with 4 bases between them. CDR3 length equals 13 residues. CDR1 and CDR2 (germline): LNHDA, SQIVND (reference sequence). CDR3 amino acids: CASSIARNTEAFF. The CDR3 DNA follows: TGTGCCAGTAGTATAGCTAGGAACACTGAAGCTTTCTTT.

This clone was detected a few times. The rearrangement joins TRBV7-9 to TRBJ2-1; 8 bases match TRBD2. V was pared by 1 base and J by 3 bases, with 5 bases of the junction left unmatched. Looked up from germline, CDR1 is SEHNR and CDR2 is FQNEAQ (reference sequence). This CDR3 region has 16 residues. The CDR3 bases are TGTGCCAGCAGCTTAGTCGGTAGCGGGGACTACAATGAGCAGTTCTTC. Amino acids: CASSLVGSGDYNEQFF.

The chain employs TRBV28 and TRBJ2-3; unclear D gene. From germline, CDR1 is MDHEN and CDR2 SYDVKM. The V gene lost 7 bases and the J gene lost 0 bases, with 17 bases spanning the gap. CDR3 size: 16 residues. The CDR3 region is CASTSSRDSSTDTQYF. The CDR3 DNA reads TGTGCCAGCACTTCCTCCCGCGACTCTAGCACAGATACGCAGTATTTT.

This chain connects TRBV7-9 to TRBJ1-2, with 7 nucleotides matching TRBD1. The CDR3 runs 16 residues. Germline lookup yields CDR1 SEHNR and CDR2 FQNEAQ (reference sequence). Trimming cost V 5 bases and J 10 bases; bases outside gene matches: 19. CDR3 amino acids: CASSAMGQLFLDVYTF. The DNA for the CDR3 is TGTGCCAGCAGCGCCATGGGACAGCTCTTTCTTGATGTCTACACCTTC.

The chain couples TRBV6-5 to TRBJ1-1; a weak D match, TRBD1 (6 bases). Trimming shortened V by 4 bases and J by 1 base, and 13 bases separated the two germline ends. The CDR3 consists of 15 residues. Germline V gives CDR1 MNHEY, CDR2 SVGAGI. The CDR3 spells CASSLIVRGNTEAFF. The DNA for the CDR3 is TGTGCCAGCAGTTTGATCGTCAGGGGGAACACTGAAGCTTTCTTT.

The chain joins TRBV6-1 to TRBJ1-6, with D perhaps TRBD1 (5 bases). Per the germline V gene, CDR1 is MNHNS and CDR2 is SASEGT. The CDR3 runs to 15 residues. Trimming took off 4 bases at V and 7 bases at J, with 14 bases between the two ends. The CDR3 protein is CASSAHRGRNSPLHF. As DNA, the CDR3 is TGTGCCAGCAGTGCCCATCGGGGGAGGAATTCACCCCTCCACTTT.

The sample holds a few counts of this clone. V gene TRBV10-2 combines with J gene TRBJ1-1; D is unresolved. This CDR3 comprises 14 residues. In germline, CDR1 is WSHSY, CDR2 SAAADI. Trimming cost V 7 bases and J 2 bases, with 14 bases left between them. The chain's CDR3 is CASMNRYFNTEAFF. Here the CDR3 DNA reads TGCGCCAGCATGAACAGATACTTCAACACTGAAGCTTTCTTT.

This chain uses TRBV5-4 with TRBJ2-2; 14 bases agree with TRBD2. Per germline, CDR1 SGHNT and CDR2 YYREEE (reference sequence). This CDR3 region has 15 residues. The V segment lost 4 bases and the J segment 5 bases; nucleotides outside the gene matches: 1. CDR3 coding DNA: TGTGCCAGCAGCGGGACTAGCGGGGGTACCGGGGAGCTGTTTTTT. Its translation is CASSGTSGGTGELFF.

The chain is built from TRBV2 and TRBJ1-5; D is ambiguous. Germline assignment: CDR1 SNHLY and CDR2 FYNNEI. This CDR3 comprises 13 residues. V lost 11 bases to trimming and J lost 3 bases, with 14 bases between them. CDR3: CAAAVGDNQPQHF. The CDR3 region has the DNA TGTGCCGCCGCTGTCGGAGACAATCAGCCCCAGCATTTT.